A selection of T cell receptor beta chains follows, all from one sample in a study of T cells after yellow fever vaccination. TCRdb fed the 5' RACE reads into MiXCR, producing one record per CDR3 protein. The table includes some 200,000 distinct CDR3 sequences, 3.2% detected once. Here the sequenced sample was CD4+ T cells sorted from PBMCs, taken 10 days after the yellow fever booster vaccination. Every receptor here comes from a man in his late teens or twenties who received the YFV17D yellow fever vaccine. Each CDR3 is given with its conserved first and last residue. Each record gives: D gene, clone size, J gene, V gene, CDR3 protein, CDR3 DNA. The D gene is left open where the match is weak. The listing skips clone size in some rows; elsewhere it reads once, few, many or a size class.

D: NA; size: many; J: TRBJ1-2; V: TRBV7-6; CDR3: CASSLGQNYGYTF; DNA: TGTGCCAGCAGCCTCGGACAGAACTATGGCTACACCTTC
D: TRBD2; size: NA; J: TRBJ2-2; V: TRBV6-1; CDR3: CASSVRLAGYTGELFF; DNA: TGTGCCAGCAGTGTTAGACTAGCGGGGTACACCGGGGAGCTGTTTTTT
D: NA; size: many; J: TRBJ1-1; V: TRBV9; CDR3: CASSVAPAAEAFF; DNA: TGTGCCAGCAGCGTGGCCCCGGCAGCTGAAGCTTTCTTT
D: NA; size: few; J: TRBJ1-3; V: TRBV12-5; CDR3: CASGGNSGNTIYF; DNA: TGTGCTAGTGGGGGAAACTCTGGAAACACCATATATTTT
D: NA; size: many; J: TRBJ2-2; V: TRBV7-3; CDR3: CASSSTLQLDTGELFF; DNA: TGTGCCAGCAGCTCCACCCTCCAATTGGACACCGGGGAGCTGTTTTTT
D: NA; size: few; J: TRBJ2-5; V: TRBV19; CDR3: CASSIRGTAEETQYF; DNA: TGTGCCAGTAGTATTAGAGGGACCGCGGAGGAGACCCAGTACTTC
D: NA; size: NA; J: TRBJ1-4; V: TRBV15; CDR3: CATSRDRGRSGQTNEKLFF; DNA: TGTGCCACCAGCAGAGATCGGGGCAGATCGGGTCAAACTAATGAAAAACTGTTTTTT
D: TRBD2; size: many; J: TRBJ2-3; V: TRBV5-1; CDR3: CASSGLAGTDTQYF; DNA: TGCGCCAGCAGCGGACTAGCGGGCACAGATACGCAGTATTTT
D: NA; size: many; J: TRBJ1-1; V: TRBV29-1; CDR3: CSASAGWGMNTEAFF; DNA: TGCAGCGCATCCGCCGGTTGGGGCATGAACACTGAAGCTTTCTTT
D: NA; size: many; J: TRBJ2-3; V: TRBV5-4; CDR3: CASSLVHATDTQYF; DNA: TGTGCCAGCAGCTTGGTTCATGCAACAGATACGCAGTATTTT
D: TRBD1; size: many; J: TRBJ2-7; V: TRBV5-1; CDR3: CASSSGQDEQYF; DNA: TGCGCCAGCAGCAGCGGACAGGACGAGCAGTACTTC
D: NA; size: NA; J: TRBJ2-3; V: TRBV10-3; CDR3: CAIKPSPDTQYF; DNA: TGTGCCATCAAGCCTAGCCCAGATACGCAGTATTTT
D: TRBD1; size: NA; J: TRBJ1-3; V: TRBV20-1; CDR3: CSASFQGAHTIYF; DNA: TGCAGTGCTAGCTTCCAGGGGGCGCACACCATATATTTT
D: NA; size: many; J: TRBJ1-5; V: TRBV6-5; CDR3: CASSYSRGQPQHF; DNA: TGTGCCAGCAGTTACTCGAGGGGTCAGCCCCAGCATTTT
D: TRBD1; size: NA; J: TRBJ2-1; V: TRBV28; CDR3: CASRLGQGSYNEQFF; DNA: TGTGCCAGCAGGTTGGGACAGGGTTCCTACAATGAGCAGTTCTTC
D: NA; size: many; J: TRBJ2-5; V: TRBV15; CDR3: CATSRATPETQYF; DNA: TGTGCCACCAGCAGGGCTACCCCGGAGACCCAGTACTTC
D: NA; size: many; J: TRBJ1-1; V: TRBV29-1; CDR3: CSVESQHPMAFF; DNA: TGCAGCGTTGAAAGTCAGCACCCAATGGCTTTCTTT
D: NA; size: many; J: TRBJ1-4; V: TRBV3-1; CDR3: CASSHGEGAEKLFF; DNA: TGTGCCAGCAGCCATGGGGAGGGAGCTGAAAAACTGTTTTTT
D: NA; size: NA; J: TRBJ2-3; V: TRBV5-1; CDR3: CASSSRGYTDTQYF; DNA: TGCGCCAGCAGCAGCAGGGGTTACACAGATACGCAGTATTTT
D: NA; size: many; J: TRBJ2-5; V: TRBV7-2; CDR3: CASSAMGLQETQYF; DNA: TGTGCCAGCAGCGCCATGGGACTCCAAGAGACCCAGTACTTC
D: NA; size: NA; J: TRBJ2-3; V: TRBV21-1; CDR3: CASKNIPSGTRGPDTQYF; DNA: TGTGCCAGCAAAAATATACCCTCCGGGACCCGGGGGCCAGATACGCAGTATTTT
D: NA; size: NA; J: TRBJ1-5; V: TRBV7-6; CDR3: CASSLEGPGGQPQHF; DNA: TGTGCCAGCAGCTTGGAAGGGCCTGGGGGTCAGCCCCAGCATTTT